Shown below are 7 T cell receptor beta chains from a single sample sequenced in a study of immune heterogeneity within non-small cell lung tumors. Template material comprised bulk tumor genomic DNA at approximately 650 ng per sample. Several biopsies were spaced far apart within each primary tumor and obtained as surgery took place. Patients went through curative surgery, and their non-small cell lung cancer was untreated and newly diagnosed. The TCR beta CDR3 region underwent multiplex PCR amplification with 32 V and 13 J primers. Each CDR3 protein is one row after TCRdb ran MiXCR on the multiplex PCR reads. This sample carries under 14,000 distinct CDR3 sequences, about 20% of them seen once, and the ten largest clones take approximately 3.7%. Sample: lung tumor tissue. These receptors all stem from a man in his 60s with non-small cell lung cancer.

Ten or more counts support this clonotype. The chain has TRBV7-2 and TRBJ2-3; the D is unclear. The V gene lost 2 bases and the J gene lost 0 bases, with 3 bases spanning the gap. CDR1 is SGHTA, CDR2 FQGNSA, per germline. CDR3 length: 13 amino acids. The CDR3 nucleotides read TGTGCCAGCAGCTTAATGAGCACAGATACGCAGTATTTT. Its translation: CASSLMSTDTQYF.

The chain has TRBV14 and TRBJ1-1; D remains ambiguous. The germline CDR1 and CDR2 sequences are SGHDN and FVKESK. Trimming took off 0 bases at V and 7 bases at J, with 9 bases between the two ends. The length of the CDR3 is 13 residues. CDR3 loop: CASSQDLGGEAFF. In nucleotides, the CDR3 is TGTGCCAGCAGCCAAGATTTAGGAGGTGAAGCTTTCTTT.

There are a few counts of this clonotype. The J gene is TRBJ2-1, the V gene TRBV10-1; 8 positions match TRBD2. Per the germline V gene, CDR1 is WNHNN and CDR2 is SYGVQD (reference sequence). J lost 8 bases, V lost 0 bases, and 9 bases had no gene match. This CDR3 contains 16 residues. CDR3 region: CASSESGLARGDEQFF. CDR3 DNA: TGCGCCAGCAGTGAGTCCGGACTAGCCCGGGGCGATGAGCAGTTCTTC.

V usage is TRBV9 and J usage is TRBJ2-5, with 9 positions matching TRBD1. The CDR3 is made up of 16 amino acids. V lost 0 bases and J lost 1; bases outside the gene matches: 4. The germline V gene encodes CDR1 SGDLS and CDR2 YYNGEE. The CDR3 coding sequence is TGTGCCAGCAGCGTAGGGGGGGACAGGGCCCAAGAGACCCAGTACTTC. As protein: CASSVGGDRAQETQYF.

This clonotype has just a few counts. This chain connects TRBV6-6 to TRBJ1-5; 10 bases are shared with TRBD1. V lost 2 bases, J lost 7 bases, and 2 bases stayed unmatched. CDR3 length: 14 amino acids. Germline assignment: CDR1 MNHNY and CDR2 SVGAGI (reference sequence). The CDR3 spells CASSYGTGEQPQHF. Written as DNA, the CDR3 is TGTGCCAGCAGTTACGGGACAGGGGAGCAGCCCCAGCATTTT.

In its sample, this clonotype ranks as medium-sized. V and J are TRBV11-2 and TRBJ2-7, with 8 bases that match TRBD2. This CDR3 is built from 16 residues. The germline V gene has CDR1 SGHAT and CDR2 FQNNGV. V gave up 7 bases and J gave up 3 bases; unmatched junction bases: 14. CDR3 loop: CASTPPGGRMNYEQYF. CDR3 in DNA: TGTGCCAGCACTCCCCCGGGCGGGAGGATGAACTACGAGCAGTACTTC.

This clonotype was detected only a few times. V and J are TRBV7-3 and TRBJ1-3; D ambiguous. Deletions cut 5 bases from V and 3 bases from J, with 8 bases between. The CDR3 totals 13 residues. In germline, CDR1 is SGHTA, CDR2 FQGTGA. As DNA, the CDR3 is TGTGCCAGCAGCGCCCATGTTGGAAACACCATATATTTT. Its protein is CASSAHVGNTIYF.